The 8 T cell receptor beta chains reported below all come from one sample, sequenced in a study of blood T cell repertoires in COVID-19. Libraries were prepared by immunoSEQ multiplex PCR; TCRdb keeps only in-frame clonotypes and omits some of them. The repertoire holds about 150,000 clones, with around 83% as singletons. The sequenced material came from peripheral blood. These receptors were collected from a man aged 45-60 years with active or convalescent COVID-19.

The J gene is TRBJ1-5, the V gene TRBV27, with D possibly matching TRBD1 (6 bases). Trimming took 3 bases from V and 6 from J, leaving 24 bases between them. This CDR3 contains 18 residues. Germline-derived CDR1 and CDR2 are MNHEY and SMNVEV (reference sequence). This CDR3 reads CASSLDSGFGPGRQPQHF. The CDR3 region has the DNA TGTGCCAGCAGTTTGGACAGTGGGTTTGGTCCCGGTCGTCAGCCCCAGCATTTT.

Points on this clone: The same CDR3 can be traced to other DNA sequences in this sample. The chain carries TRBV5-1 and TRBJ1-5, with D tentatively TRBD1 (5 bases). V gave up 0 bases and J gave up 5 bases, with 9 bases separating them. Germline CDR1 and CDR2: SGHRS and YFSETQ. This CDR3 region has 14 residues. The CDR3 DNA follows: TGCGCCAGCAGCTTGGACGGGGGAGATCAGCCCCAGCATTTT. Amino acids: CASSLDGGDQPQHF.

The V gene is TRBV7-8, the J gene TRBJ2-6, with 7 bases identical to TRBD2. The germline CDR1 and CDR2 sequences are SGHVS and FQNEAQ. This CDR3 has 14 amino acids. Unmatched junction bases numbered 1, after V lost 0 bases and J lost 8 bases. The CDR3 nucleotides are TGTGCCAGCAGCTTAGCGCGGGGGACCAACGTCCTGACTTTC. Translated, it gives CASSLARGTNVLTF.

J is TRBJ2-1 and V is TRBV9; possibly TRBD1 for D (8 bases). Germline assignment: CDR1 SGDLS and CDR2 YYNGEE. The CDR3 runs 15 residues. The V gene lost 1 base and the J gene lost 8 bases, with 16 bases spanning the gap. CDR3 protein: CASSVLQGGSYEQFF. DNA for the CDR3: TGTGCCAGCAGCGTACTACAGGGGGGGTCATATGAGCAGTTCTTC.

The rearrangement joins TRBV10-3 to TRBJ2-7; the match to TRBD1 covers 8 bases. Germline V gives CDR1 ENHRY, CDR2 SYGVKD. This CDR3 spans 13 amino acids. The V gene end was trimmed by 10 bases and the J gene end by 7 bases; junction bases not matched to a gene: 12. The CDR3 here is CATRTGSEGEQYF. The CDR3 region has the DNA TGTGCCACCCGGACAGGGTCCGAGGGGGAGCAGTACTTC.

This clone was found a few times. V usage is TRBV7-2 and J usage is TRBJ2-7; maybe TRBD2 (5 bases). V was shortened by 2 bases and J by 3 bases, with 14 bases between the two germline ends. From germline, CDR1 is SGHTA and CDR2 FQGNSA. The CDR3 sequence is 15 residues long. The CDR3 reads CASSLMSSLLYEQYF. The CDR3 DNA is TGTGCCAGCAGCTTAATGTCTAGCCTCCTCTACGAGCAGTACTTC.

This chain links TRBV15 with TRBJ1-3; possibly TRBD1 for D (6 bases). The CDR3 is 20 residues long. V was trimmed by 0 bases and J by 0 bases, leaving 21 bases between them. Germline loops: CDR1 LNHNV, CDR2 YYDKDF (reference sequence). The CDR3 spells CATSRDASGVSSNSGNTIYF. CDR3 sequence (DNA): TGTGCCACCAGCAGAGATGCGTCAGGGGTCTCCTCAAACTCTGGAAACACCATATATTTT.

The chain carries TRBV5-8 and TRBJ2-7; no clear D gene. This CDR3 is built from 13 residues. V gave up 2 bases and J gave up 0 bases, with 6 bases separating them. Germline V gene data show CDR1 as SGHTS and CDR2 as YDEGEE. The CDR3 coding sequence is TGTGCCAGCAGCTTCCGCGGCTCCTACGAGCAGTACTTC. This gives the protein CASSFRGSYEQYF.